The 16 T cell receptor beta chains in this list originate from one sample, sequenced in a study of blood T cell repertoires in COVID-19. Profiling relied on immunoSEQ multiplex PCR, and the TCRdb table lists in-frame clones only, not all of them. The table shows around 300,000 clones, with roughly 90% occurring only once. Sequenced sample: peripheral blood. The receptors come from a woman aged 30 to 39 with active or convalescent COVID-19.

The chain links TRBV24-1 to TRBJ1-5; D might be TRBD1 (5 bases). V shed 2 bases and J shed 3 bases, with 10 bases lying between them. Germline V gene data show CDR1 as KGHDR and CDR2 as SFDVKD. The CDR3 is 15 residues long. The CDR3 sequence is CATSDSQAFNQPQHF. The DNA for the CDR3 is TGTGCCACCAGTGATTCACAGGCATTCAATCAGCCCCAGCATTTT.

This clone appeared once. The gene calls are TRBV25-1 and TRBJ1-1; TRBD1 is a possible D gene (5 bases). The V end was cut by 5 bases, the J end by 2 bases, with 12 bases between. Germline CDR1 reads MGHDK; CDR2 reads SYGVNS. CDR3 size: 14 residues. The CDR3 loop is CASSPGLRNTEAFF. The CDR3 coding sequence is TGTGCCAGCAGTCCAGGGTTAAGAAACACTGAAGCTTTCTTT. Using reference TRBV25-1 and TRBJ1-1 for the parts outside the CDR3, the full variable domain is EADIYQTPRYLVIGTGKKITLECSQTMGHDKMYWYQQDPGMELHLIHYSYGVNSTEKGDLSSESTVSRIRTEHFPLTLESARPSHTSQYLCASSPGLRNTEAFFGQGTRLTVV.

This clone was picked up a small number of times. This rearrangement joins TRBV7-3 to TRBJ2-2; 8 bases match TRBD1. This CDR3 has 15 residues. V shed 5 bases and J 4 bases; nucleotides not matched to a gene: 6. Germline V gene lookup returns CDR1 SGHTA and CDR2 FQGTGA. In nucleotides, the CDR3 is TGTGCCAGCAGCCCGACAGGGGTCGGCACCGGGGAGCTGTTTTTT. Its protein is CASSPTGVGTGELFF.

J is TRBJ1-2 and V is TRBV4-1, with TRBD1 matching over 9 bases. The germline V gene encodes CDR1 MGHRA and CDR2 YSYEKL. V was pared by 0 bases and J by 5 bases, with 7 bases of the junction left unmatched. The CDR3 covers 16 residues. The CDR3 loop reads CASSQEGQGGYYGYTF. In DNA form, the CDR3 reads TGCGCCAGCAGCCAAGAGGGACAGGGAGGTTATTATGGCTACACCTTC.

This chain connects TRBV7-2 to TRBJ2-3; 7 positions match TRBD2. There are 16 residues in the CDR3. In germline, CDR1 is SGHTA, CDR2 FQGNSA. With V trimmed by 6 bases and J by 0 bases, 9 bases remained unmatched. In DNA, the CDR3 is TGTGCCAGCAGTCTGACCGGGACTACTAGCACAGATACGCAGTATTTT. Residues: CASSLTGTTSTDTQYF.

The CDR3: CASSLTGTEKETQYF. CDR3 nucleotide sequence: TGTGCCAGCAGCCTGACCGGGACAGAGAAAGAGACCCAGTACTTC. The gene calls are TRBV9 and TRBJ2-5; the match to TRBD1 covers 7 bases. The germline gives CDR1 SGDLS, CDR2 YYNGEE. This CDR3 region has 15 residues. V lost 4 bases, J lost 3 bases, and 9 bases stayed unmatched.

V and J are TRBV21-1 and TRBJ1-1. TRBV21-1 is described as a pseudogene. There are 18 residues in the CDR3. CDR3 coding DNA: TGTGCCAGCAGCAAAGTGGGAGAGCAATTCCGTGGGAACACTGAAGCTTTCTTT. This codes for CASSKVGEQFRGNTEAFF.

The chain carries TRBV30 and TRBJ1-1; 9 bases agree with TRBD1. CDR3 length equals 15 residues. The V segment lost 3 bases and the J segment 6 bases; nucleotides outside the gene matches: 11. CDR1 is GTSNPN and CDR2 is SVGIG in the germline V gene (reference sequence). This CDR3 is CAWRLLTGGRAEAFF. DNA of the CDR3: TGTGCCTGGAGGCTTCTTACAGGGGGCAGGGCTGAAGCTTTCTTT.

The V gene is TRBV7-2, the J gene TRBJ1-5; D perhaps matches TRBD1 (5 bases). The CDR3 loop spans 13 amino acids. Germline loops: CDR1 SGHTA, CDR2 FQGNSA. Trimming removed 5 bases at V and 4 bases at J, with 9 bases between. In nucleotides, the CDR3 is TGTGCCAGCAGCCGACAGCTGAATCAGCCCCAGCATTTT. Translation gives CASSRQLNQPQHF.

The CDR3 protein is CASSPFQGGSDTQYF. The CDR3 DNA sequence: TGTGCCAGCTCACCATTCCAGGGGGGCTCAGATACGCAGTATTTT. V is TRBV18 and J is TRBJ2-3; D might be TRBD1 (7 bases). Trimming removed 2 bases from V and 4 bases from J, with 13 bases in between. Looked up from germline, CDR1 is KGHSH and CDR2 is LQKENI. The CDR3 has 15 amino acids.

The chain couples TRBV9 to TRBJ2-5; the match to TRBD2 covers 7 bases. The J segment lost 2 bases and the V segment lost 0 bases, leaving 4 bases of the junction unmatched. CDR3 size: 15 residues. CDR1 SGDLS and CDR2 YYNGEE come from the germline V gene. The CDR3 is CASSVEPSGQETQYF. The CDR3 coding sequence is TGTGCCAGCAGCGTAGAACCTAGCGGACAAGAGACCCAGTACTTC.

The chain couples TRBV13 to TRBJ2-7; maybe TRBD1 (5 bases). Looked up from germline, CDR1 is PRHDT and CDR2 is FYEKMQ (reference sequence). The CDR3 totals 15 residues. Trimming removed 2 bases from V and 3 bases from J, with 14 bases in between. The CDR3 sequence: CASSLFGQGNYEQYF. In DNA form, the CDR3 reads TGTGCCAGCAGCTTATTCGGCCAGGGTAACTACGAGCAGTACTTC.

V gene TRBV6-1 combines with J gene TRBJ1-1; 7 bases are a match to TRBD1. The V segment lost 1 base and the J segment 1 base; nucleotides outside the gene matches: 0. Germline CDR1 MNHNS, CDR2 SASEGT. This CDR3 is built from 14 residues. Written as DNA, the CDR3 is TGTGCCAGCAGTGAAGGGACAGGGAACACTGAAGCTTTCTTT. It specifies CASSEGTGNTEAFF.

The CDR3: CASSLRSGLASTDTQYF. CDR3 DNA sequence: TGTGCCAGCAGTCTTCGAAGTGGACTAGCCTCCACAGATACGCAGTATTTT. The chain is built from TRBV6-6 and TRBJ2-3; 8 bases agree with TRBD2. With 5 bases clipped from V and 2 bases from J, the junction kept 12 bases outside the gene matches. CDR1 and CDR2 (germline): MNHNY, SVGAGI (reference sequence). This CDR3 region has 17 residues.

The rearrangement joins TRBV2 to TRBJ1-5; D perhaps matches TRBD1 (5 bases). The CDR3 runs to 13 residues. Deletions cut 5 bases from V and 5 bases from J, with 10 bases between. Germline values: CDR1 SNHLY, CDR2 FYNNEI. Here the CDR3 reads CASSQDKDQPQHF. The DNA for the CDR3 is TGTGCCAGCAGTCAGGACAAGGATCAGCCCCAGCATTTT. The full variable domain, completed using reference TRBV2 and TRBJ1-5, is EPEVTQTPSHQVTQMGQEVILRCVPISNHLYFYWYRQILGQKVEFLVSFYNNEISEKSEIFDDQFSVERPDGSNFTLKIRSTKLEDSAMYFCASSQDKDQPQHFGDGTRLSIL.

J is TRBJ1-1 and V is TRBV7-6; D remains unclear. V was shortened by 2 bases and J by 1 base, with 11 bases between the two germline ends. CDR3 length: 15 residues. Germline V gene lookup returns CDR1 SGHVS and CDR2 FNYEAQ. The CDR3 spells CASSLWAGGNTEAFF. CDR3 bases: TGTGCCAGCAGCTTATGGGCAGGAGGGAACACTGAAGCTTTCTTT.